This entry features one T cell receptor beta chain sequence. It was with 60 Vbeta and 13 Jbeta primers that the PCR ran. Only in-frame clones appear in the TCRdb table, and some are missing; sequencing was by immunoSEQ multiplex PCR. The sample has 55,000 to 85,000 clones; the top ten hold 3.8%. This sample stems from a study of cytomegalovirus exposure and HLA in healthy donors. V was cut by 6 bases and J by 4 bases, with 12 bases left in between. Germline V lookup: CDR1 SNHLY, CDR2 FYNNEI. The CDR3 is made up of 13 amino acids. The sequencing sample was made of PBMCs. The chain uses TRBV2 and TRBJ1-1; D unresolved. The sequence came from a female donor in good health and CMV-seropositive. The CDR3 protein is CASRAGFGTEAFF. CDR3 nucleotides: TGTGCCAGCAGAGCGGGCTTCGGCACTGAAGCTTTCTTT.